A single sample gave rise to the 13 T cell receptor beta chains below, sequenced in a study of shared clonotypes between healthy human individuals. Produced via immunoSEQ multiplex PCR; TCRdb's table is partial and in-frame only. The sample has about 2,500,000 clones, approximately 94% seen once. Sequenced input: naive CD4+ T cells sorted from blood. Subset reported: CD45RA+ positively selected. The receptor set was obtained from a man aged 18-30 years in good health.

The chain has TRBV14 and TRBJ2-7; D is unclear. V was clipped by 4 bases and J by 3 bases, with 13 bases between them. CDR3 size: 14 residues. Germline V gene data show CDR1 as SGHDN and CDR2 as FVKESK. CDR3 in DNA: TGTGCCAGCAGCCGTGAGGTTAGTTACTACGAGCAGTACTTC. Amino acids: CASSREVSYYEQYF.

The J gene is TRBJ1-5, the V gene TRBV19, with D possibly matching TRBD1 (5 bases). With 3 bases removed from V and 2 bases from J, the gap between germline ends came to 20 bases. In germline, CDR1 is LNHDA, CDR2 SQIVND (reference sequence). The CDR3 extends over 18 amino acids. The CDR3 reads CASSIPSGGVSGNQPQHF. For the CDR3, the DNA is TGTGCCAGTAGTATCCCCTCCGGGGGGGTATCGGGCAATCAGCCCCAGCATTTT. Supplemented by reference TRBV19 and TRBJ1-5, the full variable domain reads DGGITQSPKYLFRKEGQNVTLSCEQNLNHDAMYWYRQDPGQGLRLIYYSQIVNDFQKGDIAEGYSVSREKKESFPLTVTSAQKNPTAFYLCASSIPSGGVSGNQPQHFGDGTRLSIL.

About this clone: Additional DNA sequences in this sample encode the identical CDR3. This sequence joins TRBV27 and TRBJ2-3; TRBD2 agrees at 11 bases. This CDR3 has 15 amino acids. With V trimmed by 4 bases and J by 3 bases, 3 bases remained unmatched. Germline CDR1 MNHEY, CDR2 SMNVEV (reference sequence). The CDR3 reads CASSYLAGGTDTQYF. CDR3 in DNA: TGTGCCAGCAGTTACCTAGCGGGGGGTACAGATACGCAGTATTTT.

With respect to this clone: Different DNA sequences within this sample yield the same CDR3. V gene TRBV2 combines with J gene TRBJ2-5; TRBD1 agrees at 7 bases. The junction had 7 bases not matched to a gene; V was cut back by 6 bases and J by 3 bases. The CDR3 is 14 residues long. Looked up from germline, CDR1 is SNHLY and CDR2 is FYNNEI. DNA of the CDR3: TGTGCCAGCAGCTCCGACAGGGCGGAAGAGACCCAGTACTTC. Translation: CASSSDRAEETQYF.

As DNA, the CDR3 is TGCAGCGGGATCAGGGGGTTAGGGTCCGGGGAGCTGTTTTTT. It is translated as CSGIRGLGSGELFF. V usage is TRBV29-1 and J usage is TRBJ2-2; 7 bases match TRBD1. The CDR3 covers 14 residues. Trimming cost V 7 bases and J 6 bases; bases outside gene matches: 11. CDR1 and CDR2 (germline): SQVTM, ANQGSEA.

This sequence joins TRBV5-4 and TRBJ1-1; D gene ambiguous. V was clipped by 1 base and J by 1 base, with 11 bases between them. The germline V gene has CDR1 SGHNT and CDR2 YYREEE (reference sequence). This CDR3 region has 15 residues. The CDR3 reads CASSLMDGSNTEAFF. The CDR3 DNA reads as TGTGCCAGCAGCTTGATGGATGGGTCGAACACTGAAGCTTTCTTT. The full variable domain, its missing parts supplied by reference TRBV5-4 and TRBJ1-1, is ETGVTQSPTHLIKTRGQQVTLRCSSQSGHNTVSWYQQALGQGPQFIFQYYREEENGRGNFPPRFSGLQFPNYSSELNVNALELDDSALYLCASSLMDGSNTEAFFGQGTRLTVV.

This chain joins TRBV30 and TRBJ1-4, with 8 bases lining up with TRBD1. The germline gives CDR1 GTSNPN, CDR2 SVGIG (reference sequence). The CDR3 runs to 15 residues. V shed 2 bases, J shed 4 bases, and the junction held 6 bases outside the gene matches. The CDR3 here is CAWSTTGDDNEKLFF. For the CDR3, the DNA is TGTGCCTGGAGTACGACAGGGGATGATAATGAAAAACTGTTTTTT.

CDR3 in amino acids: CASSSPLAGVYNEQFF. CDR3 DNA: TGTGCCAGCAGTTCACCACTAGCGGGAGTCTACAATGAGCAGTTCTTC. V is TRBV27 and J is TRBJ2-1, with 11 bases aligning to TRBD2. Germline lookup yields CDR1 MNHEY and CDR2 SMNVEV (reference sequence). The trim removed 4 bases at V and 3 bases at J, leaving 5 bases unmatched. The CDR3 consists of 16 residues.

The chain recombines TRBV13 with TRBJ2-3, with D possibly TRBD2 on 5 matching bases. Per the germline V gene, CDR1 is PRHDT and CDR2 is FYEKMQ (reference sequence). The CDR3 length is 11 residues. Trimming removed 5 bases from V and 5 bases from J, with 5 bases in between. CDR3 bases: TGTGCCAGCAGCGGAGGAGATACGCAGTATTTT. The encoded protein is CASSGGDTQYF.

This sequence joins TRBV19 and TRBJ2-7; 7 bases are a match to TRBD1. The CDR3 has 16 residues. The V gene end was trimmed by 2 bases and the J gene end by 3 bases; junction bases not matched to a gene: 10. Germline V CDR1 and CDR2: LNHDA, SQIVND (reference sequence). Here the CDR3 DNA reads TGTGCCAGTAGTATAAGGGTCCAAACAGGGGACTACGAGCAGTACTTC. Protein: CASSIRVQTGDYEQYF.

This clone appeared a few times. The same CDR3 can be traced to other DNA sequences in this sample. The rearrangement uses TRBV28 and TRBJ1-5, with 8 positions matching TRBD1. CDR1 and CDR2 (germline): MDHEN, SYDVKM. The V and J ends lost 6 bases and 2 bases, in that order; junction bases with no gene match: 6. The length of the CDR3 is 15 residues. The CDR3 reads CASSSGQGGNQPQHF. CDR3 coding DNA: TGTGCCAGCAGCAGTGGACAGGGTGGCAATCAGCCCCAGCATTTT.

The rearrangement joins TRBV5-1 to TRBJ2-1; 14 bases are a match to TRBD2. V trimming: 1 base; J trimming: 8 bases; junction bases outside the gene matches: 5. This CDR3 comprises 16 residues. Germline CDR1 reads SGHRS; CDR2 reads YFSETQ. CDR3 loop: CASSLYGTSGSYEQFF. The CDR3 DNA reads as TGCGCCAGCAGCTTGTATGGGACTAGCGGGAGTTATGAGCAGTTCTTC.

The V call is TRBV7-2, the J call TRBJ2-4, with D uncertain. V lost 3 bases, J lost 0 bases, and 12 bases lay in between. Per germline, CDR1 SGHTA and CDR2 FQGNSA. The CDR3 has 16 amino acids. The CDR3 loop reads CASSFFIGGAKNIQYF. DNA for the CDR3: TGTGCCAGCAGCTTCTTCATCGGCGGAGCCAAAAACATTCAGTACTTC.